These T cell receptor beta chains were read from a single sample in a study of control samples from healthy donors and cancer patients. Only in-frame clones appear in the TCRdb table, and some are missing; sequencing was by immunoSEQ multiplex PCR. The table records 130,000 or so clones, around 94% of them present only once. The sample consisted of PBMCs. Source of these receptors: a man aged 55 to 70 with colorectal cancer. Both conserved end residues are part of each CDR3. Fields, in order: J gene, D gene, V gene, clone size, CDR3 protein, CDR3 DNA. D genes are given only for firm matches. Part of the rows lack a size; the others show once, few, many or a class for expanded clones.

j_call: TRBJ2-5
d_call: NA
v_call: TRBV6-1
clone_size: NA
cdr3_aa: CASSEPGPIGETQYF
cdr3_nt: TGTGCCAGCAGTGAGCCGGGACCCATTGGTGAGACCCAGTACTTC

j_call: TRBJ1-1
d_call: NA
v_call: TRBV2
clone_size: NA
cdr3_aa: CASSEGEGSGTEAFF
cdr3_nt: TGTGCCAGCAGTGAAGGTGAGGGAAGCGGCACTGAAGCTTTCTTT

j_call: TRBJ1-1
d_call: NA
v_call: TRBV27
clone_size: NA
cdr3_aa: CASSLGRGTEAFF
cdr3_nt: TGTGCCAGCAGTTTAGGGCGGGGGACTGAAGCTTTCTTT

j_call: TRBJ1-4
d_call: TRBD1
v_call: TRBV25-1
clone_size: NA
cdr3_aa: CASSDYRGGEKLFF
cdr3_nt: TGTGCCAGCAGTGATTACAGGGGAGGGGAAAAACTGTTTTTT

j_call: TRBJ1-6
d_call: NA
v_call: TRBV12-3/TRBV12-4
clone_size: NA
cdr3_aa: CASSLAGTSPLHF
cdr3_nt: TGTGCCAGCAGTTTGGCAGGGACTTCACCCCTCCACTTT

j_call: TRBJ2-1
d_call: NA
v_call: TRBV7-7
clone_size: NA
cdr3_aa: CASSGTGDTEQFF
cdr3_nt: TGTGCCAGCAGCGGTACCGGGGACACTGAGCAGTTCTTC

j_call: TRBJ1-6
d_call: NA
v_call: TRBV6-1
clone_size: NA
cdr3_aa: CASSETRPPLHF
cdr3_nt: TGTGCCAGCAGTGAAACTCGTCCACCCCTCCACTTT

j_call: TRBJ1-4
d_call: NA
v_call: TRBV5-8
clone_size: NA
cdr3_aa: CASSPGWGAGEKLFF
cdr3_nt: TGTGCCAGCAGTCCCGGCTGGGGGGCTGGTGAAAAACTGTTTTTT

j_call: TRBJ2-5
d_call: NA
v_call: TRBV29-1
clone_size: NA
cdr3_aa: CSVEKGTQETQYF
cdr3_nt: TGCAGCGTTGAGAAGGGGACCCAAGAGACCCAGTACTTC

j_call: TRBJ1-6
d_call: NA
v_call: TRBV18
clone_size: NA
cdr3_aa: CASSQGVINSPLHF
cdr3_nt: TGTGCCAGCTCACAGGGTGTAATTAATTCACCCCTCCACTTT

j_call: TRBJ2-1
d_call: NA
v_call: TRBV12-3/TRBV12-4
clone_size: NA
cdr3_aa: CASSLGVPEQFF
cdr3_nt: TGTGCCAGCAGTTTAGGGGTACCCGAGCAGTTCTTC

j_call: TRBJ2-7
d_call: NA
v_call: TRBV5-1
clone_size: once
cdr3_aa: CASPQIIGDATYEQYF
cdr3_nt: TGCGCCAGTCCACAAATCATCGGCGACGCCACCTACGAGCAGTACTTC

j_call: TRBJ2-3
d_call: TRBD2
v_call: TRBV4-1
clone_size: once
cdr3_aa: CASSLSAGAPDTQYF
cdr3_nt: TGCGCCAGCAGCCTTTCAGCGGGGGCCCCGGATACGCAGTATTTT

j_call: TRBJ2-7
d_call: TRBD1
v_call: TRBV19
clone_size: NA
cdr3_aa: CASSMGTGAYEQYF
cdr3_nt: TGTGCCAGTAGTATGGGGACAGGAGCCTACGAGCAGTACTTC

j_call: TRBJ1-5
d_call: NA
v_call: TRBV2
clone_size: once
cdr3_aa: CASSGRGPRSNQPQHF
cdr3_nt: TGTGCCAGCAGTGGGAGGGGACCGAGAAGCAATCAGCCCCAGCATTTT

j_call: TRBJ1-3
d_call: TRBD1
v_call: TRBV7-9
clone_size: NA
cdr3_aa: CASSFGTATGNTIYF
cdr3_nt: TGTGCCAGCAGCTTTGGGACAGCTACTGGAAACACCATATATTTT

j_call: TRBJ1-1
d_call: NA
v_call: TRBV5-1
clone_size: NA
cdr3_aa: CASASQGNTEAFF
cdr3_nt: TGCGCCAGCGCCTCACAGGGGAACACTGAAGCTTTCTTT

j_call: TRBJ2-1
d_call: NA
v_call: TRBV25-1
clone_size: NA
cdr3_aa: CASSGIGVEQFF
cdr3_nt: TGTGCCAGCAGTGGGATAGGAGTTGAGCAGTTCTTC

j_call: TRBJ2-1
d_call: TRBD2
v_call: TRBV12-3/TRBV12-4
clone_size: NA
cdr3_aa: CASTPRRGGQFF
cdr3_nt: TGTGCCAGCACCCCGAGGCGGGGGGGACAGTTCTTC